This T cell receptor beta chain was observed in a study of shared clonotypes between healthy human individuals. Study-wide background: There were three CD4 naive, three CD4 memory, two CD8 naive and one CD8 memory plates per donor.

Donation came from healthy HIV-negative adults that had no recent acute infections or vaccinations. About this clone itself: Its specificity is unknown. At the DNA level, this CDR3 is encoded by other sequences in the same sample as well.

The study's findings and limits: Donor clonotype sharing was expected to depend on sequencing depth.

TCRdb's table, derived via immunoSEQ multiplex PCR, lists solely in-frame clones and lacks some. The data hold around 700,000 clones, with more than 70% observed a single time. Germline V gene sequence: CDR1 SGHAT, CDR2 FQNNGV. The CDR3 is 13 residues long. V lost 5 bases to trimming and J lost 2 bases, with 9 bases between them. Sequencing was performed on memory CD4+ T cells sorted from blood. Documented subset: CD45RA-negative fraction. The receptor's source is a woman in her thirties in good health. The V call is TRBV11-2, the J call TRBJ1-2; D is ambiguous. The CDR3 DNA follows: TGTGCCAGCAGCCTCGACGGAAACTATGGCTACACCTTC. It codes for CASSLDGNYGYTF.